This is a list of T cell receptor beta chains from one sample in a study of blood T cell repertoires in COVID-19. Sequencing was performed with immunoSEQ multiplex PCR; in TCRdb, only in-frame clones are kept and a portion is missing. Of 300,000 or so clones in the sample, 87% were seen once. The sequenced sample was peripheral blood. These receptors were collected from a woman aged 50 to 60 who had recovered from COVID-19. Each CDR3 is given with its conserved first and last residue. The D gene is left open where the match is weak. Only some rows state a clone size, as once, few, many or a class for expanded clones.

D gene,J gene,clone size,V gene,CDR3 length,CDR3 DNA,CDR3 protein
TRBD1,TRBJ2-7,NA,TRBV7-2,14,TGTGCCAGCAGCCTGGACAGGGGTCGGTACGAGCAGTACTTC,CASSLDRGRYEQYF
NA,TRBJ1-2,NA,TRBV29-1,13,TGCAGCGTCAATCCTAGTGATAACTATGGCTACACCTTC,CSVNPSDNYGYTF
TRBD1,TRBJ1-2,few,TRBV7-2,14,TGTGCCAGCAGCTTCTTGGGGACAGGGGGCAGCTACACCTTC,CASSFLGTGGSYTF
NA,TRBJ1-1,NA,TRBV7-9,14,TGTGCCAGCAGCCCCCCCACCAGGGGCACTGAAGCTTTCTTT,CASSPPTRGTEAFF
TRBD1,TRBJ2-2,once,TRBV20-1,11,TGCAGTGTCCGAACCACAGGGGCCGTTTTTTTT,CSVRTTGAVFF
NA,TRBJ2-1,NA,TRBV14,13,TGTGCCAGCAGCCACGTTTACAGGGAGGAGCAGTTCTTC,CASSHVYREEQFF
NA,TRBJ1-3,few,TRBV18,15,TGTGCCAGCTCACCCAAGACAGATTTTGGAAACACCATATATTTT,CASSPKTDFGNTIYF
TRBD1,TRBJ1-2,NA,TRBV28,18,TGTGCCAGCAGTTATTCGAATTTTGGACAGGGGGTCGCCTATGGCTACACCTTC,CASSYSNFGQGVAYGYTF
NA,TRBJ1-5,NA,TRBV7-9,13,TGTGCCAGCAGCTTACAGGGGAATCAGCCCCAGCATTTT,CASSLQGNQPQHF
NA,TRBJ2-3,NA,TRBV27,15,TGTGCCAGCAGTTCCCGGACGGGATACACAGATACGCAGTATTTT,CASSSRTGYTDTQYF
TRBD2,TRBJ2-7,NA,TRBV29-1,15,TGCAGCGTTGTGCCCCTCCTAGCGGGAGGCTACGAGCAGTACTTC,CSVVPLLAGGYEQYF
NA,TRBJ1-2,NA,TRBV6-5,14,TGTGCCAGCCTAGGGGGAAGACCTAACTATGGCTACACCTTC,CASLGGRPNYGYTF
NA,TRBJ1-1,NA,TRBV3-1/TRBV3-2,13,TGTGCCAGCAGCCAAGATAAGGGACTAAAAGCTTTCTTT,CASSQDKGLKAFF
TRBD1,TRBJ2-5,NA,TRBV5-6,14,TGTGCCAGCAGCCCTACAGGGGTCCAAGAGACCCAGTACTTC,CASSPTGVQETQYF
NA,TRBJ1-2,NA,TRBV4-3,15,TGCGCCAGCAGCCAAGATTACGAGGGTTACTATGGCTACACCTTC,CASSQDYEGYYGYTF
TRBD1,TRBJ2-7,NA,TRBV28,13,TGTGCCAGCAAGGGACAGGGGGTCCACGAGCAGTACTTC,CASKGQGVHEQYF
TRBD1,TRBJ2-1,NA,TRBV4-1,18,TGCGCCAGCAGCCAAGGCTTCTTCACAGGGGGCGCTCGGGATGAGCAGTTCTTC,CASSQGFFTGGARDEQFF
TRBD1,TRBJ1-4,NA,TRBV5-1,13,TGCGCCAGCAGCGTTGGACAGGGAGAAAAACTGTTTTTT,CASSVGQGEKLFF
TRBD2,TRBJ2-7,few,TRBV7-2,12,TGTGCCAGCAGCTTAGATGCTAGCGGGGCGGTCTTC,CASSLDASGAVF
NA,TRBJ1-5,once,TRBV27,17,TGTGCCAGCAGCCGGAGGACCCAGCTTTATAGCAATCAGCCCCAGCATTTT,CASSRRTQLYSNQPQHF
NA,TRBJ1-2,NA,TRBV28,15,TGTGCCAGCAGTTGGTTTGAGGGGACTCTCTATGGCTACACCTTC,CASSWFEGTLYGYTF
NA,TRBJ2-5,once,TRBV15,15,TGTGCCACCAGCAGAGATCGTAACAGTCAAGAGACCCAGTACTTC,CATSRDRNSQETQYF
TRBD1,TRBJ2-2,NA,TRBV9,15,TGTGCCAGCAGCCTCGGGACAGTCAACACCGGGGAGCTGTTTTTT,CASSLGTVNTGELFF
TRBD2,TRBJ2-1,NA,TRBV27,16,TGTGCCAGCAGTACCGCGAGACTAGCGGGAGAAGGTGAGCAGTTCTTC,CASSTARLAGEGEQFF
NA,TRBJ2-7,NA,TRBV28,13,TGTGCCAGCAGGACACAGGGCGACTACGAGCAGTACTTC,CASRTQGDYEQYF
NA,TRBJ2-5,NA,TRBV9,14,TGTGCCAGCAGCGTAGTGGCAGGATGGGAGACCCAGTACTTC,CASSVVAGWETQYF
NA,TRBJ1-1,NA,TRBV19,12,TGTGCCAGTAGTGCGAGGAACACTGAAGCTTTCTTT,CASSARNTEAFF
TRBD1,TRBJ1-1,NA,TRBV11-2,15,TGTGCCAGCAGCCCCCACAGGGGGCTGGGCACTGAAGCTTTCTTT,CASSPHRGLGTEAFF
NA,TRBJ1-6,NA,TRBV7-2,13,TGTGCCAGCAGCGAGGGCTTGAATTCACCCCTCCACTTT,CASSEGLNSPLHF
NA,TRBJ2-7,NA,TRBV24-1,12,TGTGCCACCAGTGATCACAGCTACGAGCAGTACTTC,CATSDHSYEQYF
TRBD1,TRBJ1-6,NA,TRBV30,14,TGTGCCTGGAGTGGGACAGGCGGTAATTCACCCCTCCACTTT,CAWSGTGGNSPLHF
NA,TRBJ2-4,NA,TRBV5-1,13,TGCGCCAGCAGCACGGAACGACAGGACATTCAGTACTTC,CASSTERQDIQYF
NA,TRBJ1-1,NA,TRBV19,15,TGTGCCAGTAGTATTGATGGAGGAATGAACACTGAAGCTTTCTTT,CASSIDGGMNTEAFF